The 2 T cell receptor beta chains presented below share a single source sample, sequenced in a study of circulating and synovial CD4+ cells in juvenile arthritis (dated 2014 in TCRdb). The method behind the library was the immunoSEQ multiplex PCR assay. The table comes from immuneACCESS by way of TCRdb, which keeps in-frame sequences with V and J called. Part of the clones is missing from these tables; in studies checked, under half for an unresolved V gene and the rest for unknown reasons. The table for this sample lists about 33,000 clones; over 90% of them were counted only once. The top ten clonotypes cover 0.15% to 0.2% of the sample. Sequences were obtained from CD4+ T cells from blood. These TCRs come from a human donor with juvenile idiopathic arthritis.

The rearrangement joins TRBV27 to TRBJ2-3; weak D call: TRBD1 (6 bases). The CDR3 spans 20 residues. Germline V gene data show CDR1 as MNHEY and CDR2 as SMNVEV (reference sequence). Trimming stripped 2 bases from V and 3 bases from J, with 27 bases between. This chain's CDR3 is CASSLDPRRTWQGTTDTQYF. The DNA for the CDR3 is TGTGCCAGCAGTTTAGACCCGAGGCGAACCTGGCAGGGGACGACAGATACGCAGTATTTT.

The chain couples TRBV5-1 to TRBJ1-1; no firm D call. The germline V gene has CDR1 SGHRS and CDR2 YFSETQ. V was shortened by 1 base and J by 5 bases, with 9 bases between the two germline ends. CDR3 length: 13 amino acids. DNA for the CDR3: TGCGCCAGCAGCTTGTTCGCGGGGACTGAAGCTTTCTTT. This encodes CASSLFAGTEAFF.